These T cell receptor beta chains were read from a single sample in a study of T cells in Graves' hyperthyroidism and ophthalmopathy. TCRdb reprocessed the multiplex PCR reads with MiXCR, giving one entry per CDR3 protein. The data contain around 690,000 distinct CDR3 sequences, 15% to 20% of them singletons. The sample taken for sequencing was blood. The source of these receptors is a man aged 45-65 years with Graves' hyperthyroidism. Both conserved end residues are part of each CDR3. The D gene is left open where the match is weak. Some rows mark clone size as missing; the rest say once, few, many or name a class of expanded clone.

v_gene: TRBV20-1
j_gene: TRBJ2-1
d_gene: TRBD2
abundance: NA
CDR3aa: CSAKSSGPNNEQFF
CDR3nt: TGCAGTGCTAAATCTAGCGGACCTAACAATGAGCAGTTCTTC

v_gene: TRBV30
j_gene: TRBJ2-3
d_gene: TRBD1
abundance: few
CDR3aa: CAWSLDRATQYF
CDR3nt: TGTGCCTGGAGTTTGGACAGGGCTACGCAGTATTTT

v_gene: TRBV12-3/TRBV12-4
j_gene: TRBJ2-3
d_gene: NA
abundance: few
CDR3aa: CASTLKGDTQYF
CDR3nt: TGTGCCAGCACCCTGAAAGGGGATACGCAGTATTTT

v_gene: TRBV28
j_gene: TRBJ1-5
d_gene: TRBD1
abundance: few
CDR3aa: CASSQGQGHNQPQHF
CDR3nt: TGTGCCAGCAGTCAAGGACAGGGACACAATCAGCCCCAGCATTTT

v_gene: TRBV4-1
j_gene: TRBJ2-7
d_gene: NA
abundance: few
CDR3aa: CASSRQYSQGWEEQYF
CDR3nt: TGCGCCAGCAGCCGACAATACTCGCAGGGATGGGAGGAGCAGTACTTC

v_gene: TRBV7-9
j_gene: TRBJ2-5
d_gene: NA
abundance: NA
CDR3aa: CASSLEDGLRQYF
CDR3nt: TGTGCCAGCAGCTTAGAGGACGGTTTAAGACAGTACTTC

v_gene: TRBV28
j_gene: TRBJ2-7
d_gene: NA
abundance: many
CDR3aa: CASRPYISGYEQYF
CDR3nt: TGTGCCAGCAGGCCCTACATTAGCGGCTACGAGCAGTACTTC

v_gene: TRBV27
j_gene: TRBJ2-7
d_gene: NA
abundance: many
CDR3aa: CASSYLPGGGGEQYF
CDR3nt: TGTGCCAGCAGTTACCTCCCGGGAGGGGGCGGCGAGCAGTACTTC

v_gene: TRBV18
j_gene: TRBJ2-5
d_gene: NA
abundance: NA
CDR3aa: CASSPRGSQETQYF
CDR3nt: TGTGCCAGCTCCCCTAGAGGGAGCCAAGAGACCCAGTACTTC

v_gene: TRBV12-3/TRBV12-4
j_gene: TRBJ2-5
d_gene: TRBD1
abundance: many
CDR3aa: CASSLDRGGETQYF
CDR3nt: TGTGCCAGCAGTTTGGACAGGGGGGGAGAGACCCAGTACTTC

v_gene: TRBV7-9
j_gene: TRBJ2-3
d_gene: TRBD1
abundance: few
CDR3aa: CASSSVNRGVIDTQYF
CDR3nt: TGTGCCAGCAGCTCGGTCAACAGGGGAGTGATAGATACGCAGTATTTT